This passage covers 16 T cell receptor beta chains from one sample sequenced in a study of cytotoxic CD8 clonotypes in ibrutinib-treated CLL. Clones were read by immunoSEQ multiplex PCR, and TCRdb kept only the in-frame ones, dropping some. The sample lists about 140,000 clones, around 77% seen once, with approximately 27% in the top ten. The sequenced sample was PBMCs, obtained after 12 months of ibrutinib treatment. The receptors were sampled from a human donor with chronic lymphocytic leukemia.

This clone was seen more than once but under ten times. In the same sample, other DNA sequences code for this CDR3. V usage is TRBV7-2 and J usage is TRBJ2-1; unclear D gene. CDR3 size: 13 residues. V was pared by 1 base and J by 5 bases, with 6 bases between. Per germline, CDR1 SGHTA and CDR2 FQGNSA. This CDR3 is CASSLGLNNEQFF. For the CDR3, the DNA is TGTGCCAGCAGCTTAGGGTTGAACAATGAGCAGTTCTTC.

This clone showed up just a few times. The chain carries TRBV4-1 and TRBJ2-7, with D hard to call. The germline V and J ends were trimmed by 1 base and 4 bases, with 8 bases remaining between them. Per the germline V gene, CDR1 is MGHRA and CDR2 is YSYEKL. This CDR3 is built from 13 residues. This CDR3 is CASSQGAVYEQYF. DNA of the CDR3: TGCGCCAGCAGCCAAGGGGCGGTATACGAGCAGTACTTC.

The gene calls are TRBV19 and TRBJ2-5, with D possibly matching TRBD1 (5 bases). V was trimmed by 4 bases and J by 5 bases, leaving 14 bases between them. CDR1 and CDR2 (germline): LNHDA, SQIVND (reference sequence). There are 14 residues in the CDR3. The CDR3 region is CASSTTVGSETQYF. CDR3 coding DNA: TGTGCCAGTAGTACGACAGTCGGATCGGAGACCCAGTACTTC.

The V call is TRBV4-2, the J call TRBJ1-6, with D perhaps TRBD1 (5 bases). The CDR3 length is 18 residues. Germline CDR1 LGHNA, CDR2 YNFKEQ. The V end lost 0 bases, the J end lost 6 bases, and 18 bases lay between the germline ends. In DNA form, the CDR3 reads TGTGCCAGCAGCCAAGAAGGAAGGGGTTTTTCTTTTAATTCACCCCTCCACTTT. This translates into CASSQEGRGFSFNSPLHF.

J is TRBJ1-6 and V is TRBV30; TRBD1 might be the D (6 bases). Germline lookup yields CDR1 GTSNPN and CDR2 SVGIG (reference sequence). Trimming left V 8 bases short and J 5 bases short, with 13 bases between. The CDR3 has 13 amino acids. The CDR3 coding sequence is TGTGCCCGCCAGGGACATAATAATTCACCCCTCCACTTT. It translates to CARQGHNNSPLHF.

The rearrangement joins TRBV7-3 to TRBJ1-3; D gene uncertain. CDR3 length equals 14 residues. V lost 1 base to trimming and J lost 4 bases, with 8 bases between them. Germline V CDR1 and CDR2: SGHTA, FQGTGA. The CDR3 loop reads CASSLIRAGNTIYF. The CDR3 bases are TGTGCCAGCAGCTTAATTCGGGCCGGAAACACCATATATTTT.

The V gene is TRBV4-1, the J gene TRBJ2-5; weak D call: TRBD2 (6 bases). CDR1 is MGHRA, CDR2 YSYEKL, per germline. V was cut by 2 bases and J by 9 bases, with 19 bases left in between. CDR3 size: 15 residues. CDR3 nucleotide sequence: TGCGCCAGCAGCCAATTGACGGGGGTTTCAGATTCCCAGTACTTC. This codes for CASSQLTGVSDSQYF.

The genes are TRBV27 and TRBJ2-1, with D tentatively TRBD1 (6 bases). This CDR3 spans 15 amino acids. CDR1 is MNHEY and CDR2 is SMNVEV in the germline V gene (reference sequence). Trimming took 6 bases from V and 5 from J, leaving 17 bases between them. The DNA of the CDR3 is TGTGCCAGCAGCTATACCGGGACATTCAACAATGAGCAGTTCTTC. Residues: CASSYTGTFNNEQFF.

For the CDR3, the DNA is TGTGCCAGCAGTCCAACGGGAGGTACCTACGAGCAGTACTTC. Translating it yields CASSPTGGTYEQYF. The V call is TRBV27, the J call TRBJ2-7, with 7 bases matching TRBD2. Per germline, CDR1 MNHEY and CDR2 SMNVEV (reference sequence). This CDR3 comprises 14 residues. V shed 5 bases, J shed 2 bases, and the junction held 6 bases outside the gene matches.

The chain couples TRBV19 to TRBJ2-1; 13 bases align to TRBD2. Germline V gene sequence: CDR1 LNHDA, CDR2 SQIVND (reference sequence). After removal of 5 bases from V and 6 bases from J, the junction contained 4 bases not matched to a gene. The CDR3 sequence is 15 residues long. The CDR3 coding sequence is TGTGCCAGTAGTGTCGGGACTAGCGGGGCCAATGAGCAGTTCTTC. It is translated as CASSVGTSGANEQFF.

The rearrangement joins TRBV7-6 to TRBJ2-7; D is ambiguous. Germline V gene data show CDR1 as SGHVS and CDR2 as FNYEAQ. Trimming pared 5 bases from V and 5 bases from J, leaving 13 bases between. This CDR3 is built from 13 residues. CDR3 nucleotide sequence: TGTGCCAGCAGCCCCATCAGACCGGACGAGCAGTACTTC. Its protein is CASSPIRPDEQYF.

The J gene is TRBJ2-7, the V gene TRBV19; perhaps TRBD1 as D (6 bases). Per germline, CDR1 LNHDA and CDR2 SQIVND (reference sequence). The CDR3 is 15 residues long. V lost 5 bases and J lost 0, with 14 bases in between. In DNA, the CDR3 is TGTGCCAGTAGTCCAGGACAGTCCCCCTCCTACGAGCAGTACTTC. It yields the protein CASSPGQSPSYEQYF.

Worth noting for this clone: The same CDR3 also results from other DNA sequences found in this sample. The genes are TRBV30 and TRBJ1-4, with a tentative D call TRBD1 (5 bases). V lost 0 bases to trimming and J lost 11 bases, with 13 bases between them. CDR3 length: 13 amino acids. Germline V gene lookup returns CDR1 GTSNPN and CDR2 SVGIG (reference sequence). The CDR3 sequence: CAWSVEGRVKLFF. The CDR3 DNA reads as TGTGCCTGGAGTGTAGAGGGCAGGGTCAAACTGTTTTTT. The variable domain in full, completed from reference TRBV30 and TRBJ1-4, reads SQTIHQWPATLVQPVGSPLSLECTVEGTSNPNLYWYRQAAGRGLQLLFYSVGIGQISSEVPQNLSASRPQDRQFILSSKKLLLSDSGFYLCAWSVEGRVKLFFGSGTQLSVL.

This rearrangement joins TRBV28 to TRBJ1-4; 8 nucleotides line up with TRBD1. Germline CDR1 reads MDHEN; CDR2 reads SYDVKM. This CDR3 has 15 amino acids. V shed 3 bases, J shed 4 bases, and the junction held 4 bases outside the gene matches. The CDR3 DNA sequence: TGTGCCAGCAGTTTCTCAGGGGGCCTTAATGAAAAACTGTTTTTT. Translation: CASSFSGGLNEKLFF.

V gene TRBV27 combines with J gene TRBJ2-1; D ambiguous. The CDR3 totals 13 residues. Germline assignment: CDR1 MNHEY and CDR2 SMNVEV (reference sequence). Trimming stripped 2 bases from V and 5 bases from J, with 7 bases between. DNA for the CDR3: TGTGCCAGCAGTTTAGACTGGAACAATGAGCAGTTCTTC. It specifies CASSLDWNNEQFF.

The chain couples TRBV29-1 to TRBJ1-4; possible D gene TRBD1, 5 bases. The CDR3 covers 12 residues. V was cut by 7 bases and J by 8 bases, with 14 bases left in between. Germline CDR1 reads SQVTM; CDR2 reads ANQGSEA. The CDR3 bases are TGCAGCGCCGCGGGGGTAGGCGAAAAACTGTTTTTT. It specifies CSAAGVGEKLFF.